This T cell receptor beta chain was observed in a study of shared clonotypes between healthy human individuals. Repertoires were generated with immunoSEQ multiplex PCR, while TCRdb's copy carries only in-frame clones and drops some. The sample yields roughly 650,000 clones, about 95% seen once. In germline, CDR1 is SNHLY, CDR2 FYNNEI. CDR3 length: 15 residues. Trimming at V came to 8 bases and at J to 9 bases, leaving 14 bases not matched to a gene. CD45RO-negative, CCR7-positively selected cells formed the naive CD8 fraction, excluding terminally differentiated effector memory CD45RA+ cells. The TCR originated in a woman aged 30 to 39 in good health. The sequenced sample was naive CD8+ T cells sorted from blood. The V gene is TRBV2, the J gene TRBJ2-1; 9 bases map to TRBD1. In DNA, the CDR3 is TGTGCCAGCCCCGGGACAGGGAGAGATTCCGGTGAGCAGTTCTTC. Protein sequence: CASPGTGRDSGEQFF. Drawing the rest from reference TRBV2 and TRBJ2-1, the complete variable domain is EPEVTQTPSHQVTQMGQEVILRCVPISNHLYFYWYRQILGQKVEFLVSFYNNEISEKSEIFDDQFSVERPDGSNFTLKIRSTKLEDSAMYFCASPGTGRDSGEQFFGPGTRLTVL.